The 15 T cell receptor beta chains given below trace back to one sample, sequenced in a study of shared clonotypes between healthy human individuals. Data came from immunoSEQ multiplex PCR; TCRdb stores just in-frame clones and leaves some out. The sample lists a few million clones; around 95% were seen once. Sequenced: naive CD4+ T cells sorted from blood. Subset defined: CD45RA+ positively selected. The receptors come from a man between 18 and 35 years old in good health.

The rearrangement links TRBV11-3 to TRBJ2-1; possibly TRBD2 for D (6 bases). V lost 5 bases and J lost 7, with 12 bases in between. The CDR3 length is 13 residues. Germline V gene data show CDR1 as SGHNT and CDR2 as YENEEA. The CDR3 sequence: CASSARGWNEQFF. Written as DNA, the CDR3 is TGTGCCAGCAGCGCCCGGGGGTGGAATGAGCAGTTCTTC. Full variable domain (remainder filled in from reference TRBV11-3 and TRBJ2-1): EAGVVQSPRYKIIEKKQPVAFWCNPISGHNTLYWYLQNLGQGPELLIRYENEEAVDDSQLPKDRFSAERLKGVDSTLKIQPAELGDSAVYLCASSARGWNEQFFGPGTRLTVL.

The V and J genes are TRBV6-6 and TRBJ2-7; D is uncertain. Germline V CDR1 and CDR2: MNHNY, SVGAGI (reference sequence). V dropped 7 bases and J dropped 2 bases, with 18 bases sitting between them. The CDR3 covers 15 residues. The CDR3 DNA reads TGTGCCAGCAAACGGAAGAAGGAGCCAGCCTACGAGCAGTACTTC. Its translation is CASKRKKEPAYEQYF.

The rearrangement links TRBV4-3 to TRBJ2-7; 9 bases agree with TRBD2. The CDR3 has 16 residues. The V and J ends lost 3 bases and 2 bases, in that order; junction bases with no gene match: 8. CDR1 and CDR2 (germline): LGHNA, YSLEER. The CDR3 DNA follows: TGCGCCAGCAGCCAGACTAGCGGAGCGAGACCCTACGAGCAGTACTTC. It specifies CASSQTSGARPYEQYF.

The gene calls are TRBV6-1 and TRBJ2-2; a possible D gene is TRBD1 (6 bases). The germline V gene has CDR1 MNHNS and CDR2 SASEGT. The CDR3 has 15 residues. The ends were cut back, 6 bases at V and 0 bases at J, with 11 bases in the middle. The CDR3 reads CASRQGQSNTGELFF. The CDR3 coding sequence is TGTGCCAGCAGACAAGGACAGTCGAACACCGGGGAGCTGTTTTTT.

The chain is built from TRBV28 and TRBJ1-2; no clear D gene. The CDR3 sequence is 14 residues long. CDR1 and CDR2 (germline): MDHEN, SYDVKM. V dropped 1 base and J dropped 4 bases, with 10 bases sitting between them. The CDR3 region has the DNA TGTGCCAGCAGTTTATCACGGGCTGGCTATGGCTACACCTTC. It yields the protein CASSLSRAGYGYTF.

The chain is built from TRBV5-4 and TRBJ1-2, with D unresolved. Germline loops: CDR1 SGHNT, CDR2 YYREEE (reference sequence). The CDR3 consists of 13 residues. Trimming shortened V by 0 bases and J by 5 bases, and 8 bases separated the two germline ends. CDR3 in DNA: TGTGCCAGCAGCTTGGACAGCGGTTATGGCTACACCTTC. Protein: CASSLDSGYGYTF. Supplemented by reference TRBV5-4 and TRBJ1-2, the full variable domain reads ETGVTQSPTHLIKTRGQQVTLRCSSQSGHNTVSWYQQALGQGPQFIFQYYREEENGRGNFPPRFSGLQFPNYSSELNVNALELDDSALYLCASSLDSGYGYTFGSGTRLTVV.

This CDR3 reads CASSSQGAFTDTQYF. DNA for the CDR3: TGTGCCAGCAGTTCCCAGGGAGCCTTCACAGATACGCAGTATTTT. The rearrangement joins TRBV2 to TRBJ2-3; perhaps D is TRBD1 or TRBD2 (5 bases each). CDR3 length equals 15 residues. Looked up from germline, CDR1 is SNHLY and CDR2 is FYNNEI. Between the trimmed V and J ends, which lost 5 bases and 2 bases, there was a span of 14 bases.

J is TRBJ2-1 and V is TRBV5-4; D unresolved. CDR3 length: 13 amino acids. Between the trimmed V and J ends, which lost 4 bases and 5 bases, there was a span of 10 bases. CDR1 and CDR2 from the germline V gene are SGHNT and YYREEE (reference sequence). DNA for the CDR3: TGTGCCAGCAGCGTCGGGCTTCACAATGAGCAGTTCTTC. Translated: CASSVGLHNEQFF.

The CDR3 is CASMGQVLNYGYTF. CDR3 DNA sequence: TGTGCCAGTATGGGACAGGTATTGAACTATGGCTACACCTTC. The chain links TRBV19 to TRBJ1-2; 8 bases are shared with TRBD1. The length of the CDR3 is 14 residues. Trimming cost V 7 bases and J 2 bases; bases outside gene matches: 6. Germline CDR1 reads LNHDA; CDR2 reads SQIVND (reference sequence).

The rearrangement uses TRBV30 and TRBJ1-3; 8 bases align to TRBD1. The CDR3 contains 12 residues. In germline, CDR1 is GTSNPN, CDR2 SVGIG (reference sequence). V shed 0 bases, J shed 11 bases, and the junction held 3 bases outside the gene matches. As DNA, the CDR3 is TGTGCCTGGAGTGTACAGGGGGAGGCCATATATTTT. As protein: CAWSVQGEAIYF.

The V gene is TRBV13, the J gene TRBJ2-5; the match to TRBD2 covers 13 bases. The CDR3 covers 15 residues. V lost 5 bases to trimming and J lost 5 bases; unmatched junction nucleotides: 5. Germline V CDR1 and CDR2: PRHDT, FYEKMQ (reference sequence). CDR3 amino acids: CASSPGTSGTETQYF. CDR3 nucleotides: TGTGCCAGCAGCCCGGGGACTAGCGGGACTGAGACCCAGTACTTC.

The J gene is TRBJ1-2, the V gene TRBV10-3, with D unclear. The CDR3 extends over 11 amino acids. The V gene lost 3 bases and the J gene lost 7 bases, with 6 bases spanning the gap. The V gene's germline CDR1 is ENHRY and CDR2 SYGVKD. The CDR3 DNA is TGTGCCATCAGTGACGTGGGTGGCTACACCTTC. Its translation: CAISDVGGYTF.

V gene TRBV5-8 combines with J gene TRBJ2-7; 8 positions match TRBD1. The CDR3 has 15 amino acids. Germline CDR1 reads SGHTS; CDR2 reads YDEGEE. The V gene end was trimmed by 0 bases and the J gene end by 2 bases; junction bases not matched to a gene: 4. CDR3 amino acids: CASSLEGQAPYEQYF. The CDR3 nucleotides read TGTGCCAGCAGCTTGGAGGGACAGGCCCCCTACGAGCAGTACTTC.

The chain joins TRBV18 to TRBJ1-1; 8 bases align to TRBD1. Germline CDR1 and CDR2: KGHSH and LQKENI. This CDR3 has 16 amino acids. V dropped 4 bases and J dropped 7; count of bases not matched to a gene: 14. CDR3 coding DNA: TGTGCCAGCTCACTCCAAAACCTAGGACAGGGAATTGAAGCTTTCTTT. Protein sequence: CASSLQNLGQGIEAFF.

The rearrangement links TRBV19 to TRBJ2-4; 10 nucleotides agree with TRBD2. The CDR3 runs 17 residues. CDR1 is LNHDA and CDR2 is SQIVND in the germline V gene (reference sequence). V was pared by 3 bases and J by 0 bases, with 5 bases of the junction left unmatched. The CDR3 is CASSIGLADLAKNIQYF. DNA for the CDR3: TGTGCCAGTAGTATTGGACTAGCGGACCTAGCCAAAAACATTCAGTACTTC.